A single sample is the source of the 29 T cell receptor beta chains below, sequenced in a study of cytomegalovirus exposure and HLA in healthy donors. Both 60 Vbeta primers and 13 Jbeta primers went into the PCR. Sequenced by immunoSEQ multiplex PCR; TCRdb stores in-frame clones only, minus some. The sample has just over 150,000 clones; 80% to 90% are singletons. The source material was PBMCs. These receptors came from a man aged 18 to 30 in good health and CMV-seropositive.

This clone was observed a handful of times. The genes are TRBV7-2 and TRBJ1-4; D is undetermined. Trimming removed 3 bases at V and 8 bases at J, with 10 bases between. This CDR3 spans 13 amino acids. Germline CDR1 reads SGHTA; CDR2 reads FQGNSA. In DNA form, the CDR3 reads TGTGCCAGCAGCTTTGGGCCTGGGGAAAAACTGTTTTTT. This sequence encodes CASSFGPGEKLFF.

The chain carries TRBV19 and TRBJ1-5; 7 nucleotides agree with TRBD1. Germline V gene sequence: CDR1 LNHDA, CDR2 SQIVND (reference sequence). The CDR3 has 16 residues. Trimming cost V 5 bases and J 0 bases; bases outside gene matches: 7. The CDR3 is CASSLGQPNSNQPQHF. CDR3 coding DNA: TGTGCCAGTAGTTTGGGACAGCCTAATAGCAATCAGCCCCAGCATTTT.

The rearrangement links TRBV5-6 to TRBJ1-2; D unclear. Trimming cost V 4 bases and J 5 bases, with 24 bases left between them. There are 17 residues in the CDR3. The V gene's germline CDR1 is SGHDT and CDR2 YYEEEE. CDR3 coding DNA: TGTGCCAGCAGCCTGGGGATTTCAGCGGGAGTGGATTATGGCTACACCTTC. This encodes CASSLGISAGVDYGYTF.

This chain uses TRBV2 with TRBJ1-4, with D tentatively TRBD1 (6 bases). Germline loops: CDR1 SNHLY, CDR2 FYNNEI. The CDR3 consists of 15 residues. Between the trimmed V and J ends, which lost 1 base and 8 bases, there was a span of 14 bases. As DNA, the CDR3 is TGTGCCAGCAGTGAAGTGGGGGCATCTCGGGAAAAACTGTTTTTT. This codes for CASSEVGASREKLFF. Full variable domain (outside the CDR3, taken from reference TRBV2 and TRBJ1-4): EPEVTQTPSHQVTQMGQEVILRCVPISNHLYFYWYRQILGQKVEFLVSFYNNEISEKSEIFDDQFSVERPDGSNFTLKIRSTKLEDSAMYFCASSEVGASREKLFFGSGTQLSVL.

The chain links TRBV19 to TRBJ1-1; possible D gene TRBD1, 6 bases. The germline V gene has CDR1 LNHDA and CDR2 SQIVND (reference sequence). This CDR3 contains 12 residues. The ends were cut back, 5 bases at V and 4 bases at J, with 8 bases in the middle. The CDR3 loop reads CASSLGATEAFF. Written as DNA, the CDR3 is TGTGCCAGTAGTCTGGGGGCCACTGAAGCTTTCTTT.

This CDR3 reads CASSPPGDRVSNEQFF. The CDR3 DNA sequence: TGTGCCAGCTCACCACCCGGGGACAGGGTATCCAATGAGCAGTTCTTC. This chain uses TRBV18 with TRBJ2-1, with TRBD1 matching 9 bases. This CDR3 is built from 16 residues. Losses at the gene ends were 0 bases for V and 6 bases for J; bases not matched to a gene: 6. CDR1 KGHSH and CDR2 LQKENI come from the germline V gene. The full variable domain, rest sourced from reference TRBV18 and TRBJ2-1, is NAGVMQNPRHLVRRRGQEARLRCSPMKGHSHVYWYRQLPEEGLKFMVYLQKENIIDESGMPKERFSAEFPKEGPSILRIQQVVRGDSAAYFCASSPPGDRVSNEQFFGPGTRLTVL.

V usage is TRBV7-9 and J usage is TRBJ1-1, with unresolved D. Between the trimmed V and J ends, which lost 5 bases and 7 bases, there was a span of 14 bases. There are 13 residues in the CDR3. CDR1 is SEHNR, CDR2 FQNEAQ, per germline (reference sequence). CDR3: CASSPIAAGEAFF. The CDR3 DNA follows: TGTGCCAGCAGCCCGATTGCCGCCGGTGAAGCTTTCTTT.

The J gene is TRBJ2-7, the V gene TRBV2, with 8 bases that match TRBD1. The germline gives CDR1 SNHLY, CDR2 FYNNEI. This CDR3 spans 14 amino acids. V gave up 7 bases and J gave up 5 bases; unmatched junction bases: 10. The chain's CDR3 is CASTKTGVDDEQYF. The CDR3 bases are TGTGCCAGCACCAAGACAGGGGTGGACGACGAGCAGTACTTC. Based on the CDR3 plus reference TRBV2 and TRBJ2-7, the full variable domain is EPEVTQTPSHQVTQMGQEVILRCVPISNHLYFYWYRQILGQKVEFLVSFYNNEISEKSEIFDDQFSVERPDGSNFTLKIRSTKLEDSAMYFCASTKTGVDDEQYFGPGTRLTVT.

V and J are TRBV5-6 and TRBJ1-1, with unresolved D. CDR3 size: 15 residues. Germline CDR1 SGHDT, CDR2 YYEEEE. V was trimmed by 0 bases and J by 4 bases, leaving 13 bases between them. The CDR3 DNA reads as TGTGCCAGCAGCTTGGGTCAGGATCCGAGCACTGAAGCTTTCTTT. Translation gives CASSLGQDPSTEAFF.

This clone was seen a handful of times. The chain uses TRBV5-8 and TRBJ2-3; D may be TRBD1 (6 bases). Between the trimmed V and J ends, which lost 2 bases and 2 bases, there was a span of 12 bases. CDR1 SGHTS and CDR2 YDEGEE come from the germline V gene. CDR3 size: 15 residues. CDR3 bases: TGTGCCAGCAGCTTCGGCAGGGGCCTCACAGATACGCAGTATTTT. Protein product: CASSFGRGLTDTQYF.

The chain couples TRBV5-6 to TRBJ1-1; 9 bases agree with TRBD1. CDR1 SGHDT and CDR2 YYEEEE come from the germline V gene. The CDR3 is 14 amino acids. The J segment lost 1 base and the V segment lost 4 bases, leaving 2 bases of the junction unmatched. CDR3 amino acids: CASSMDRGNTEAFF. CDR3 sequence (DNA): TGTGCCAGCAGCATGGACAGGGGGAACACTGAAGCTTTCTTT.

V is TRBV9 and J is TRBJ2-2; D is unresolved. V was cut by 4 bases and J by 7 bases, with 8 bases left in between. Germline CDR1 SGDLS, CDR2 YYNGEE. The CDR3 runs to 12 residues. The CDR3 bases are TGTGCCAGCAGCCCCACTGGCGGGGAGCTGTTTTTT. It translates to CASSPTGGELFF.

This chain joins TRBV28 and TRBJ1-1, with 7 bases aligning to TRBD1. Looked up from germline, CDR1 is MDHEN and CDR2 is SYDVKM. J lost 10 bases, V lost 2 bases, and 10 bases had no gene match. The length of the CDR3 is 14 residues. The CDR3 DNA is TGTGCCAGCAGTTTAGGGGGGACCCAGGGGGGAGCTTTCTTT. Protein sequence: CASSLGGTQGGAFF.

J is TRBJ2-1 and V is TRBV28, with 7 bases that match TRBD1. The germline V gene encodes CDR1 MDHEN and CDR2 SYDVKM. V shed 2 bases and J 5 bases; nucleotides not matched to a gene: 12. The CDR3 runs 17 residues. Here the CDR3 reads CASSLPVTGVRNNEQFF. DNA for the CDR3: TGTGCCAGCAGTTTACCCGTTACAGGGGTACGAAACAATGAGCAGTTCTTC.

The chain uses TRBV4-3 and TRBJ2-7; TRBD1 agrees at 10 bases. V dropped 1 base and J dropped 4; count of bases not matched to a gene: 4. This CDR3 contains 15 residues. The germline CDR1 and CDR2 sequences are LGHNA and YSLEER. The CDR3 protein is CASSQGQGAAYEQYF. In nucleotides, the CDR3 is TGCGCCAGCAGCCAAGGACAGGGGGCGGCGTACGAGCAGTACTTC.

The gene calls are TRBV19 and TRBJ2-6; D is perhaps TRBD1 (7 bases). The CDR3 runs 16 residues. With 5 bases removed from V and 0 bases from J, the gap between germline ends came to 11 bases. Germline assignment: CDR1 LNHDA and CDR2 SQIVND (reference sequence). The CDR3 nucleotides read TGTGCCAGTAGTCGGCAGGGGGGCTCTGGGGCCAACGTCCTGACTTTC. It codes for CASSRQGGSGANVLTF.

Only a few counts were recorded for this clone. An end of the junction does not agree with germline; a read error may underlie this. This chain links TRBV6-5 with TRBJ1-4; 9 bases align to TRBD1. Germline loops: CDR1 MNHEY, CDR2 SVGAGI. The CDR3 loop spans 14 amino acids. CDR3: CASSYGTGNVKLFF. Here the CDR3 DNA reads TGTGCCAGCAGTTACGGGACAGGGAATGTAAAACTGTTTTTT.

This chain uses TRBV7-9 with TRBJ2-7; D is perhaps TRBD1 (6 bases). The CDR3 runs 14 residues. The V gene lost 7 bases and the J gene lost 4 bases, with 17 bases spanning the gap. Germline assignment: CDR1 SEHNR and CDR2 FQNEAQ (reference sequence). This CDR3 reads CASTRGRDVYEQYF. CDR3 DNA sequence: TGTGCCAGCACCAGGGGCAGGGACGTTTACGAGCAGTACTTC.

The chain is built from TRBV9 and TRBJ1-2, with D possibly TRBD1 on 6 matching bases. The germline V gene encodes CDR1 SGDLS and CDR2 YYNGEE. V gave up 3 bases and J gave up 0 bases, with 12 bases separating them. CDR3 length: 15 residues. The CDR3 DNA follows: TGTGCCAGCAGCGCCGGGACAAACCCTAACTATGGCTACACCTTC. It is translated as CASSAGTNPNYGYTF.

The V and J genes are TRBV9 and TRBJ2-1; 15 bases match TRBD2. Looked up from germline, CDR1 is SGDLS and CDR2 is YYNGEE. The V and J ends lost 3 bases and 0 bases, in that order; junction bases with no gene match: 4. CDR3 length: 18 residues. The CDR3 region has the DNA TGTGCCAGCAGCGCCGGGACTAGCGGGGGGAGCTCCTACAATGAGCAGTTCTTC. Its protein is CASSAGTSGGSSYNEQFF. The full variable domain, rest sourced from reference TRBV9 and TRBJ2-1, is DSGVTQTPKHLITATGQRVTLRCSPRSGDLSVYWYQQSLDQGLQFLIQYYNGEERAKGNILERFSAQQFPDLHSELNLSSLELGDSALYFCASSAGTSGGSSYNEQFFGPGTRLTVL.

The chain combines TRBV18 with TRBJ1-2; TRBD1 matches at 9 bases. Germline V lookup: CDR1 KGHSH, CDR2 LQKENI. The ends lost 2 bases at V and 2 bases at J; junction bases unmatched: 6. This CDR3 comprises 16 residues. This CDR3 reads CASSPMGQGENYGYTF. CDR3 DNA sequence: TGTGCCAGCTCACCAATGGGACAGGGCGAGAACTATGGCTACACCTTC.

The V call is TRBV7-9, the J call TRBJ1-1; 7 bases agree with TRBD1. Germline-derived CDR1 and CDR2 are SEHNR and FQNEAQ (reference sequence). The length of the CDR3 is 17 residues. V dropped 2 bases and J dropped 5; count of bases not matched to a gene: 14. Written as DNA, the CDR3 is TGTGCCAGCAGCTTACAAGGCCCCACAGGGGCGGGGACTGAAGCTTTCTTT. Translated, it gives CASSLQGPTGAGTEAFF.

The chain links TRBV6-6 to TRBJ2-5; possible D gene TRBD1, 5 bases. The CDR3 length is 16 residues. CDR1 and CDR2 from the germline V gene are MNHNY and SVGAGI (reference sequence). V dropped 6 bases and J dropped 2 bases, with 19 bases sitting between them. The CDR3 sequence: CASSTDSRVRQETQYF. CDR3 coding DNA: TGTGCCAGCAGCACCGACAGTCGGGTTAGGCAAGAGACCCAGTACTTC.

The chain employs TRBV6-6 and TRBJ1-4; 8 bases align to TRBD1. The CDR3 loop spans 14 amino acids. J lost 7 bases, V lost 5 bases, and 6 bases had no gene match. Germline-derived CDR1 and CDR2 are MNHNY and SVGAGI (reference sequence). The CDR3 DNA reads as TGTGCCAGCAGTGCCACAGGGGGAGGTGAAAAACTGTTTTTT. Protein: CASSATGGGEKLFF.

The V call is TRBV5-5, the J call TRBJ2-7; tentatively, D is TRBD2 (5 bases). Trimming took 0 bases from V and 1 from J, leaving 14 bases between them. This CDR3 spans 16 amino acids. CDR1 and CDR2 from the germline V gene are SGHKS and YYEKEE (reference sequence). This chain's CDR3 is CASSLASGGPSYEQYF. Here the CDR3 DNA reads TGTGCCAGCAGCTTGGCCAGTGGAGGACCTTCCTACGAGCAGTACTTC.

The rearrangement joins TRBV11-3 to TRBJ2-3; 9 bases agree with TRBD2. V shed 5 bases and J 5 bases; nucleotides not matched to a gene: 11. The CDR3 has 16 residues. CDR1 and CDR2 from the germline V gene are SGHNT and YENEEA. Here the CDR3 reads CASSPRGRGGGDTQYF. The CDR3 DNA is TGTGCCAGCAGCCCTAGGGGGCGGGGGGGAGGAGATACGCAGTATTTT.

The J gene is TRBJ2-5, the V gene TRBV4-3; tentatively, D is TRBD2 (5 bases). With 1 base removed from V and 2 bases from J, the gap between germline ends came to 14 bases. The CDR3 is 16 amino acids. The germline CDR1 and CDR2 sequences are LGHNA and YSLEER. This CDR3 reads CASSQVPAASQETQYF. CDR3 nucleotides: TGCGCCAGCAGCCAAGTGCCAGCGGCTAGTCAAGAGACCCAGTACTTC.

For the CDR3, the DNA is TGCGCCAGCAGCCCCACGGCGGGCACTGAAGCTTTCTTT. This sequence encodes CASSPTAGTEAFF. The rearrangement uses TRBV5-1 and TRBJ1-1; D not certain. Per germline, CDR1 SGHRS and CDR2 YFSETQ. The CDR3 runs 13 residues. Trimming took off 4 bases at V and 4 bases at J, with 11 bases between the two ends.

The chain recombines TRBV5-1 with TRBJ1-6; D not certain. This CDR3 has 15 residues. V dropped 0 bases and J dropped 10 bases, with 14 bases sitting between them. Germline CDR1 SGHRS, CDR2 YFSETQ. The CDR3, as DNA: TGCGCCAGCAGCTTGGCGACTACTACAACCTCACCCCTCCACTTT. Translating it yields CASSLATTTTSPLHF.